This TCR beta chain was documented in a study of tumor and adjacent non-tumor tissue in lung cancer. As for the study in general: Patients were aged roughly 31 to 76, approximately 11 men and roughly 5 women, stage I to III. Around 4.2 million productive TCRbeta reads were obtained per sample on average. Whole-study results and caveats: Shorter survival was associated with higher TCR diversity in tumors.

Per germline, CDR1 SQVTM and CDR2 ANQGSEA. The CDR3 is 16 residues long. RNA was extracted from bulk tissue without any cell sorting. As concerns this clonotype: The antigen is unknown. A junction boundary mismatches the germline segment, possibly from a read error.

A modified ARM-PCR protocol with three rounds of nested PCR amplified TCRbeta. From the multiplex PCR reads, TCRdb called clonotypes with MiXCR, one entry per CDR3 protein. The table shows some 99,000 distinct CDR3 sequences, with around 75% occurring only once. Sample: lung tumor tissue. The chain joins TRBV29-1 to TRBJ2-3; 8 bases align to TRBD2. This TCR was recovered from a woman aged 55-69 years with non-small cell lung cancer. CDR3 coding DNA: TGCAACGTTGAAGATGGAGAGGCGGGGGGCCTAGATACGCAGTATTTT. It is translated as CNVEDGEAGGLDTQYF.